Shown below are 7 T cell receptor beta chains from a single sample sequenced in a study of T cells expressing NK-cell markers. TCRdb re-analyzed the 5' RACE reads; it lists each CDR3 protein once, without DNA. The clone table shows about 460,000 distinct CDR3 sequences, with the ten largest holding roughly 1.4%. Sample: blood T cells: a sorted CD56 or NKG2C T cell subset, CD4+ or CD8+ T cells, or bulk PBMC T cells (not recorded which). These receptors all come from a woman between 50 and 59 years old in good health.

The chain carries TRBV12-3 or TRBV12-4 and TRBJ2-5. The CDR3 has 11 amino acids. The CDR3 sequence is CASSFGETQYF.

This chain uses TRBV7-2 with TRBJ2-2; TCRdb's D call, TRBD2, is unchecked because there is no DNA. CDR1 and CDR2 from the germline V gene are SGHTA and FQGNSA. The length of the CDR3 is 15 residues. The CDR3 sequence is CASSLEGALPGELFF.

The chain uses TRBV13 and TRBJ2-1; with no DNA, the TCRdb D assignment of TRBD1 cannot be verified. Germline V CDR1 and CDR2: PRHDT, FYEKMQ (reference sequence). The CDR3 has 19 residues. CDR3 region: CASSFRGATFSFSYNEQFF.

The chain is built from TRBV12-3 or TRBV12-4 and TRBJ1-3; the TCRdb D gene call, TRBD1, has no DNA to confirm it. The CDR3 has 12 amino acids. CDR3 protein: CASRQSGNTIYF.

V and J are TRBV10-3 and TRBJ2-2; TCRdb names TRBD2, which stays unverified in the absence of DNA. Germline V CDR1 and CDR2: ENHRY, SYGVKD. The CDR3 covers 15 residues. CDR3: CAISEVSGGIGELFF.

The rearrangement joins TRBV15 to TRBJ2-4; TCRdb selects TRBD2, and the lack of DNA leaves this call unchecked. The CDR3 is made up of 13 amino acids. The V gene's germline CDR1 is LNHNV and CDR2 YYDKDF (reference sequence). This chain's CDR3 is CATSREGGGIQYF.

V is TRBV5-6 and J is TRBJ1-6; the D call of TRBD1 rests on TCRdb alone, since no DNA is present to check it. Per germline, CDR1 SGHDT and CDR2 YYEEEE. CDR3 length: 15 residues. CDR3: CASSFGGWLYSPLHF.